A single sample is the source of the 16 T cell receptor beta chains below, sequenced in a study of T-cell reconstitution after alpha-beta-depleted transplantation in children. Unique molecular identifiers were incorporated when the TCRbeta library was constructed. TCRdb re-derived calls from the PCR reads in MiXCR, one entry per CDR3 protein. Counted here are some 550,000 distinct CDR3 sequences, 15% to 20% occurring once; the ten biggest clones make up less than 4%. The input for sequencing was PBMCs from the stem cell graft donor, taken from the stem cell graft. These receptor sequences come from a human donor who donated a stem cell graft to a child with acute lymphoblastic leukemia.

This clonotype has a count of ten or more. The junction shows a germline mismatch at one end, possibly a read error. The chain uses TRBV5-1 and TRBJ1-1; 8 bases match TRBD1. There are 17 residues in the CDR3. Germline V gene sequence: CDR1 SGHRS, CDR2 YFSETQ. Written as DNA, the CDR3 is TGCGCCAGCACCTTGGAGGTGGCAGGGGGCCTGAACACTGAAGCTTTCTTT. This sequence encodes CASTLEVAGGLNTEAFF.

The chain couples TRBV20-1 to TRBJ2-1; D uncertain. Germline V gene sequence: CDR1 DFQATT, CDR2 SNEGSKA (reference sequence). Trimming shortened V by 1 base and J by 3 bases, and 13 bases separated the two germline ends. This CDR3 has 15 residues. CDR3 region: CSARAIQTFYNEQFF. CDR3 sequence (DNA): TGCAGTGCTAGAGCAATACAAACTTTCTACAATGAGCAGTTCTTC.

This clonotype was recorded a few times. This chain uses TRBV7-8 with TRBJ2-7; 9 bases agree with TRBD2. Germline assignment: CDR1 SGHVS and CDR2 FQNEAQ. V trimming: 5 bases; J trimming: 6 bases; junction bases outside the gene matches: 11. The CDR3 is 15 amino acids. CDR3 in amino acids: CASSGVGLAGVEQYF. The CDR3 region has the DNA TGTGCCAGCAGCGGGGTGGGACTAGCCGGCGTCGAGCAGTACTTC.

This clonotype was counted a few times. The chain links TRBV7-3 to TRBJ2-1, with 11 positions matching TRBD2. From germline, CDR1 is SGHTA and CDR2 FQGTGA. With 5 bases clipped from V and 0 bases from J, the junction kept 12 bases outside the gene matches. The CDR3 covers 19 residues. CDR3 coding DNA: TGTGCCAGCAGCCCCATAGCGGGAGGGCCCGGTATCTCCTACAATGAGCAGTTCTTC. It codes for CASSPIAGGPGISYNEQFF.

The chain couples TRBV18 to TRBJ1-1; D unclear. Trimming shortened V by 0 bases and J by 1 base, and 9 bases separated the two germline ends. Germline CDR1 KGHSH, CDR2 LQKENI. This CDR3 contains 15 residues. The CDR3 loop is CASSPPLAQNTEAFF. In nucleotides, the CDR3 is TGTGCCAGCTCACCACCGCTAGCTCAGAACACTGAAGCTTTCTTT.

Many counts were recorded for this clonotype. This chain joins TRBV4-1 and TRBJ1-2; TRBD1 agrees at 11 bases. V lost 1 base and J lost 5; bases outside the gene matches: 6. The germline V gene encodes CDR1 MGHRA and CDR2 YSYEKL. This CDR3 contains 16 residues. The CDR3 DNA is TGCGCCAGCAGCCAAGCTCGCGGGGACAGGGGGTATGGCTACACCTTC. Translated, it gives CASSQARGDRGYGYTF.

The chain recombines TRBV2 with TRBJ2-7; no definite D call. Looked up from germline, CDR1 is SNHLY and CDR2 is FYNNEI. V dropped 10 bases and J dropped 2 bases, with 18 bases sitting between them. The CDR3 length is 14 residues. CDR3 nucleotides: TGTGCCACCCTTAGGACCACAAACACCTACGAGCAGTACTTC. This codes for CATLRTTNTYEQYF.

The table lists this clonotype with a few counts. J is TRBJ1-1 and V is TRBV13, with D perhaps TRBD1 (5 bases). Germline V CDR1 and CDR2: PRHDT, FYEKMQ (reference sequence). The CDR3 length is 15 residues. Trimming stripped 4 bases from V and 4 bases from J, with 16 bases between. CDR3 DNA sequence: TGTGCCAGCAGCTCCGGGGACGGGGTAGTCACTGAAGCTTTCTTT. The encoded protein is CASSSGDGVVTEAFF.

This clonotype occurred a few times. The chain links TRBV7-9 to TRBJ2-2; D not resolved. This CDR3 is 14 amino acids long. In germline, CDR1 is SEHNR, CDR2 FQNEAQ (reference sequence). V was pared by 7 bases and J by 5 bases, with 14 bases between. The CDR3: CASTIGFSTGELFF. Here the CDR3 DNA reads TGTGCCAGCACCATAGGTTTTAGTACCGGGGAGCTGTTTTTT. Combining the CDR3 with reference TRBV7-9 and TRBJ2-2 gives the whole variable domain DTGVSQNPRHKITKRGQNVTFRCDPISEHNRLYWYRQTLGQGPEFLTYFQNEAQLEKSRLLSDRFSAERPKGSFSTLEIQRTEQGDSAMYLCASTIGFSTGELFFGEGSRLTVL.

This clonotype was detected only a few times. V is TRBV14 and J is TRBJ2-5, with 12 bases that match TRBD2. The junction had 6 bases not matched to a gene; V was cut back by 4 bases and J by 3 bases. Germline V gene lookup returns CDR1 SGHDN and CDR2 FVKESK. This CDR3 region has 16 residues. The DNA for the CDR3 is TGTGCCAGCAGCCGACGACTAGCGGGAGTAGAAGAGACCCAGTACTTC. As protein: CASSRRLAGVEETQYF.

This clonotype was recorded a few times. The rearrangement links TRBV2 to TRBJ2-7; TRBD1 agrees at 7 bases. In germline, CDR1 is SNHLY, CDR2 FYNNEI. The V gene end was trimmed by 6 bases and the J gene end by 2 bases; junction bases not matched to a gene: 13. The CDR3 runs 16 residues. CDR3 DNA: TGTGCCAGCAGGGAAAACAGGGGCCCGAATACCTACGAGCAGTACTTC. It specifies CASRENRGPNTYEQYF.

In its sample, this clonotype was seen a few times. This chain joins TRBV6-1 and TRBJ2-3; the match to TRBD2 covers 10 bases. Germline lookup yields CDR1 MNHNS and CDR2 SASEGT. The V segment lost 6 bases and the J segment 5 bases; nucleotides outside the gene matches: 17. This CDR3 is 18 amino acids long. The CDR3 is CASRPLASGGERGDTQYF. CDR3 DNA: TGTGCCAGCAGGCCACTAGCGAGCGGGGGGGAGCGGGGAGATACGCAGTATTTT.

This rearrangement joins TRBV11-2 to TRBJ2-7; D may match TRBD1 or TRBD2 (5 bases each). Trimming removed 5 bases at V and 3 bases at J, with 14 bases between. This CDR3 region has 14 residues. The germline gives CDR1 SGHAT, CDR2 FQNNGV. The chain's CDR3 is CASSPPGPRYEQYF. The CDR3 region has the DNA TGTGCCAGCAGCCCCCCGGGACCCCGCTACGAGCAGTACTTC.

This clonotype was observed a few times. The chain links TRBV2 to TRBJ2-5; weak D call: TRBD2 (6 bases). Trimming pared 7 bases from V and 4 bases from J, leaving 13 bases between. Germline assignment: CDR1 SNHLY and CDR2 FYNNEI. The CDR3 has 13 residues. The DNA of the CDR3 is TGTGCCAGCACCAAGGGGCGGGGAGAGACCCAGTACTTC. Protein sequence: CASTKGRGETQYF.

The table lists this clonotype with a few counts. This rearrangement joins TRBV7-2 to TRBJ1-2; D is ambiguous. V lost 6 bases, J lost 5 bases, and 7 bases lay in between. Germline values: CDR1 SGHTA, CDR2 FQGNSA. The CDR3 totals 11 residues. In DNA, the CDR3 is TGTGCCAGCAGGTCTTTGTATGGCTACACCTTC. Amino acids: CASRSLYGYTF.

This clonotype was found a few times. DNA for the CDR3: TGCGCCAGCAGCCAACCACGCGAGAGCTCCTACAATGAGCAGTTCTTC. It translates to CASSQPRESSYNEQFF. This sequence joins TRBV4-1 and TRBJ2-1; D not certain. V lost 2 bases, J lost 0 bases, and 11 bases lay in between. Per germline, CDR1 MGHRA and CDR2 YSYEKL. The CDR3 totals 16 residues.